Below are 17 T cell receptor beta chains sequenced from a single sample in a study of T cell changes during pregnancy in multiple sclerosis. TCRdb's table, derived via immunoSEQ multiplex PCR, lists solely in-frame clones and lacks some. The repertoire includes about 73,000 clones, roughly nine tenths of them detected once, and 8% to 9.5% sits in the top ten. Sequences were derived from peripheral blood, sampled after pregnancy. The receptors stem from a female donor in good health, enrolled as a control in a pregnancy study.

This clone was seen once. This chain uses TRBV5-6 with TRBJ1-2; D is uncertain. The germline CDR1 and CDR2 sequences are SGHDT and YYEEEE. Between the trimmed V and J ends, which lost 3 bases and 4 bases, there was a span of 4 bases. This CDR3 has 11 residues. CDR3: CASSSIYGYTF. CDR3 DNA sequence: TGTGCCAGCAGCTCCATCTATGGCTACACCTTC.

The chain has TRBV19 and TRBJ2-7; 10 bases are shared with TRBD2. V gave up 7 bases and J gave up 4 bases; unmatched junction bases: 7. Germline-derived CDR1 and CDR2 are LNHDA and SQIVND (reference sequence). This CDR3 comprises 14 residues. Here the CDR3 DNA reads TGTGCCAGTACCCGGACTAGCGGAGATTACGAGCAGTACTTC. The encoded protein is CASTRTSGDYEQYF.

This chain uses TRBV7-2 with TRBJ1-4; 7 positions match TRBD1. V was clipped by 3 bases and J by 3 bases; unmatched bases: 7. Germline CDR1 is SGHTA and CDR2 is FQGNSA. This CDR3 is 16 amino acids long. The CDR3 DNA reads TGTGCCAGCAGCTTGGGCAAGACAGGGCCTAATGAAAAACTGTTTTTT. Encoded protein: CASSLGKTGPNEKLFF.

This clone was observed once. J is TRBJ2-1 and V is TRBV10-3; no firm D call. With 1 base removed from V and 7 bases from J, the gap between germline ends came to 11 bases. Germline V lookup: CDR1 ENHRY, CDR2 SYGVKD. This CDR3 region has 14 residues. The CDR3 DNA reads TGTGCCATCAGTGAGTTGCTAGTTCGGAATGAGCAGTTCTTC. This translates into CAISELLVRNEQFF.

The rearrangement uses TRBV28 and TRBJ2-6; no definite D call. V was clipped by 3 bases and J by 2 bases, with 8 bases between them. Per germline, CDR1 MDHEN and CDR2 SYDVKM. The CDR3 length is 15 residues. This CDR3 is CASSFGLAGANVLTF. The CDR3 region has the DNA TGTGCCAGCAGTTTCGGCCTAGCTGGGGCCAACGTCCTGACTTTC.

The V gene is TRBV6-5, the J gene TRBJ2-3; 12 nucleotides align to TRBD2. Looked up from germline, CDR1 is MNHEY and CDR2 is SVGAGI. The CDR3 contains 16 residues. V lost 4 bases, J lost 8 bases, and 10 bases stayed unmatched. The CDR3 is CASSSLASGRDGTQYF. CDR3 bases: TGTGCCAGCAGTTCATTAGCTAGCGGGAGGGATGGTACGCAGTATTTT.

In DNA form, the CDR3 reads TGCGCCAGCAGCTACAGTGCTGGGGAGCTGTTTTTT. This encodes CASSYSAGELFF. The J gene is TRBJ2-2, the V gene TRBV5-1; unclear D gene. From germline, CDR1 is SGHRS and CDR2 YFSETQ. The CDR3 has 12 residues. V shed 3 bases and J shed 8 bases, with 8 bases lying between them.

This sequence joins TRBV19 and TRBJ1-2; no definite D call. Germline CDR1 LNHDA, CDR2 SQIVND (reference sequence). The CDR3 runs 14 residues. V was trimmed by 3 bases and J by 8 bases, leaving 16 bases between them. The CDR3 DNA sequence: TGTGCCAGTAGTATCGACGGCCCGTCGGGAGGCTACACCTTC. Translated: CASSIDGPSGGYTF.

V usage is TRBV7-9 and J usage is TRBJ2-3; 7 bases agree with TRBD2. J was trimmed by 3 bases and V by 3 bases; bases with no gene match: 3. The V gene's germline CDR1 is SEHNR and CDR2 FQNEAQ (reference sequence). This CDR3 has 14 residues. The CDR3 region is CASSFPRETDTQYF. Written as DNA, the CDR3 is TGTGCCAGCAGCTTTCCGCGGGAGACAGATACGCAGTATTTT.

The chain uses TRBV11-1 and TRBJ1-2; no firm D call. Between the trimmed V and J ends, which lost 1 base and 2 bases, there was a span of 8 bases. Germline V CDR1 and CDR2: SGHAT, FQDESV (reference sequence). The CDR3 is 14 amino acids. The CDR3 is CASSLVAGNYGYTF. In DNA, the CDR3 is TGTGCCAGCAGCTTAGTGGCGGGGAACTATGGCTACACCTTC. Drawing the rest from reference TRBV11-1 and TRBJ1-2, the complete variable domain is EAEVAQSPRYKITEKSQAVAFWCDPISGHATLYWYRQILGQGPELLVQFQDESVVDDSQLPKDRFSAERLKGVDSTLKIQPAELGDSAMYLCASSLVAGNYGYTFGSGTRLTVV.

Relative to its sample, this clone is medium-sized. DNA of the CDR3: TGTGCCTGGAGTGTCCGGGAGTTGCACACCGGGGAGCTGTTTTTT. Its translation is CAWSVRELHTGELFF. The chain links TRBV30 to TRBJ2-2; D may be TRBD2 (6 bases). In germline, CDR1 is GTSNPN, CDR2 SVGIG (reference sequence). The CDR3 covers 15 residues. Trimming took off 0 bases at V and 3 bases at J, with 11 bases between the two ends.

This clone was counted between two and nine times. CDR3 protein: CASSPTALGGGGRYEQYF. The CDR3 DNA is TGCGCCAGCAGCCCGACGGCGCTGGGGGGCGGGGGTAGGTACGAGCAGTACTTC. The rearrangement uses TRBV5-1 and TRBJ2-7; possible D gene TRBD2, 7 bases. V shed 4 bases and J shed 4 bases, with 27 bases lying between them. The CDR3 is made up of 18 amino acids. Germline V gene sequence: CDR1 SGHRS, CDR2 YFSETQ.

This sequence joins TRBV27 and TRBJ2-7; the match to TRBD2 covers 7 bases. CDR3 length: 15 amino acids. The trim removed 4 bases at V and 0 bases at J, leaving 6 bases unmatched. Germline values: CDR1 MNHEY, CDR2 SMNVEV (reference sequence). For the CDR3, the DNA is TGTGCCAGCAGTTGGGCGGGGGAGAGCTCCTACGAGCAGTACTTC. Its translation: CASSWAGESSYEQYF.

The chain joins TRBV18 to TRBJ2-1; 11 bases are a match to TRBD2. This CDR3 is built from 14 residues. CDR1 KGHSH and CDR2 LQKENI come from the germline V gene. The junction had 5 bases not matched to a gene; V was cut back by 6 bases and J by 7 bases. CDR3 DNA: TGTGCCAGCTCCGCGACTAGCGGGGTGAATGAGCAGTTCTTC. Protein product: CASSATSGVNEQFF.

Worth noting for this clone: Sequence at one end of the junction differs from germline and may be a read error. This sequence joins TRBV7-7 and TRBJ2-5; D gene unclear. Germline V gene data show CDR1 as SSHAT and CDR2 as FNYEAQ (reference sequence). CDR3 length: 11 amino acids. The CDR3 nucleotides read TGTGCTAGCAGCTTCGGGGAGACCCAGTACTTC. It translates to CASSFGETQYF.

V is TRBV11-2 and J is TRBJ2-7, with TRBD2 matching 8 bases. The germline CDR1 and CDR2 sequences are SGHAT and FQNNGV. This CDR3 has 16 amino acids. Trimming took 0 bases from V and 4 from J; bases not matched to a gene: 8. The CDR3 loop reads CASSLDPSGSRYEQYF. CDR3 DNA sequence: TGTGCCAGCAGCTTAGATCCCAGCGGGAGTAGGTACGAGCAGTACTTC.

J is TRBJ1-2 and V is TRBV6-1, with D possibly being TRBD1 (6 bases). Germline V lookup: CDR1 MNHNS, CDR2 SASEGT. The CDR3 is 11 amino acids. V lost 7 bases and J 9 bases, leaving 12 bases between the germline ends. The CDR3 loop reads CASTQGYRYTF. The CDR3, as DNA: TGTGCCAGCACACAGGGTTATCGCTACACCTTC.